This T cell receptor beta chain is from a study of blood T cells in healthy people across ages. Study as a whole: In model experiments, template switching was able to capture about one barcoded beta molecule for every two T cells that were present.

Together with a sample-barcoded 5' primer, a J-beta primer mix was included in a second PCR lasting roughly 6 to 12 cycles. All samples yielded 2.5 million or more CDR3-containing paired-end reads. TCRdb passed the 5' RACE reads through MiXCR, listing each CDR3 protein once. Found here are nearly 1 million distinct CDR3 sequences, roughly half of them singletons; the top ten hold over 20%. The study isolated at least 7 million PBMCs from each sample. CDR3 length: 15 amino acids. The V end was cut by 1 base, the J end by 1 base, with 10 bases between. Germline V gene lookup returns CDR1 SGHTA and CDR2 FQGNSA.

This chain connects TRBV7-2 to TRBJ2-5; maybe TRBD2 (5 bases). The sequencing input was blood. This TCR came from a woman aged 60-70 years in good health. Here the CDR3 reads CASSLVPGSQETQYF. In DNA form, the CDR3 reads TGTGCCAGCAGCTTAGTCCCGGGAAGCCAAGAGACCCAGTACTTC.